The next 16 T cell receptor beta chains were all read from a single sample in a study of blood T cells in healthy people across ages. Primers used in a second PCR of roughly 7 to 11 cycles were a sample-barcoded 5' primer and a J-beta primer mix. Using its own MiXCR run on the 5' RACE reads, TCRdb lists one record per CDR3 protein. This table holds hundreds of thousands of distinct CDR3 sequences, under 30% found once. This sample also belongs to another study, concerning T cells of mothers and their children.

Source material: blood. Receptor source: a boy between 10 and 17 years old in good health.

The chain joins TRBV2 to TRBJ2-7, with D maybe TRBD2 (5 bases). Germline V gives CDR1 SNHLY, CDR2 FYNNEI. V gave up 8 bases and J gave up 0 bases, with 8 bases separating them. CDR3 length equals 12 residues. The CDR3 coding sequence is TGTGCCAGCGGGGAGTCCTCCTACGAGCAGTACTTC. Amino acid sequence: CASGESSYEQYF.

V gene TRBV7-2 combines with J gene TRBJ2-2, with D uncertain. The CDR3 is made up of 14 amino acids. Germline lookup yields CDR1 SGHTA and CDR2 FQGNSA. Trimming cost V 0 bases and J 4 bases, with 6 bases left between them. The DNA of the CDR3 is TGTGCCAGCAGCTTAGCTTTGGTCACCGGGGAGCTGTTTTTT. This encodes CASSLALVTGELFF.

The chain is built from TRBV12-3 or TRBV12-4 and TRBJ1-2, with 8 nucleotides matching TRBD1. V shed 4 bases, J shed 8 bases, and the junction held 3 bases outside the gene matches. The CDR3 extends over 12 amino acids. CDR3 sequence (DNA): TGTGCCAGCAGTTCAGGGGGCTGGGGCTACACCTTC. As protein: CASSSGGWGYTF.

This clonotype was counted a few times. J is TRBJ1-2 and V is TRBV20-1, with a possible D match to TRBD1 (5 bases). The CDR3 is 16 amino acids. In germline, CDR1 is DFQATT, CDR2 SNEGSKA (reference sequence). V gave up 1 base and J gave up 2 bases, with 17 bases separating them. The CDR3 DNA reads TGCAGTGCTAGAGGGACCTCCCCGGGGCCGAACTATGGCTACACCTTC. It is translated as CSARGTSPGPNYGYTF.

The chain joins TRBV20-1 to TRBJ2-1; TRBD2 matches at 8 bases. V trimming: 2 bases; J trimming: 9 bases; junction bases outside the gene matches: 6. This CDR3 spans 13 amino acids. Germline CDR1 reads DFQATT; CDR2 reads SNEGSKA (reference sequence). The CDR3 here is CSARSIAGSEQFF. CDR3 nucleotide sequence: TGCAGTGCTAGATCTATAGCGGGGTCTGAGCAGTTCTTC.

The chain recombines TRBV5-1 with TRBJ2-3; D gene unclear. Trimming stripped 4 bases from V and 7 bases from J, with 10 bases between. In germline, CDR1 is SGHRS, CDR2 YFSETQ. CDR3 length equals 12 residues. CDR3 coding DNA: TGCGCCAGCAGCACTGGTCCGTATACGCAGTATTTT. Residues: CASSTGPYTQYF. Complete variable domain (other parts from reference TRBV5-1 and TRBJ2-3): KAGVTQTPRYLIKTRGQQVTLSCSPISGHRSVSWYQQTPGQGLQFLFEYFSETQRNKGNFPGRFSGRQFSNSRSEMNVSTLELGDSALYLCASSTGPYTQYFGPGTRLTVL.

In its sample, this clonotype was seen a few times. The J gene is TRBJ2-5, the V gene TRBV20-1, with a possible D match to TRBD2 (7 bases). The J call may be in error: the DNA end matches TRBJ2-1 better. The CDR3 consists of 14 residues. The V gene's germline CDR1 is DFQATT and CDR2 SNEGSKA (reference sequence). In DNA form, the CDR3 reads TGCAGTGCTAAAGGGGGGGGCCCCTCTAATGAGCAGTTCTTC. Translating gives CSAKGGGPSNEQFF.

The chain carries TRBV29-1 and TRBJ1-4; 9 positions agree with TRBD1. The V segment lost 5 bases and the J segment 8 bases; nucleotides outside the gene matches: 6. The germline CDR1 and CDR2 sequences are SQVTM and ANQGSEA. This CDR3 spans 13 amino acids. Written as DNA, the CDR3 is TGCAGCGTTCCGGACAGGGGCACGGAAAAACTGTTTTTT. It specifies CSVPDRGTEKLFF.

The sample holds many counts of this clonotype. The genes are TRBV5-5 and TRBJ1-4, with D unclear. This CDR3 contains 15 residues. With 5 bases removed from V and 0 bases from J, the gap between germline ends came to 11 bases. The germline V gene encodes CDR1 SGHKS and CDR2 YYEKEE (reference sequence). The CDR3 sequence: CASSRASATNEKLFF. For the CDR3, the DNA is TGTGCCAGCAGTCGGGCCAGTGCAACTAATGAAAAACTGTTTTTT.

The chain is built from TRBV4-1 and TRBJ1-6; D gene uncertain. The germline CDR1 and CDR2 sequences are MGHRA and YSYEKL. With 0 bases removed from V and 8 bases from J, the gap between germline ends came to 11 bases. This CDR3 contains 15 residues. The CDR3 here is CASSQDAATYSPLHF. For the CDR3, the DNA is TGCGCCAGCAGCCAAGATGCCGCGACTTATTCACCCCTCCACTTT.

The J gene is TRBJ2-1, the V gene TRBV28, with TRBD2 matching over 9 bases. Germline CDR1 MDHEN, CDR2 SYDVKM. The CDR3 consists of 17 residues. Trimming at V came to 5 bases and at J to 0 bases, leaving 8 bases not matched to a gene. CDR3 sequence (DNA): TGTGCCAGCAGTGGACCTAGCGGGGTGAGCTCCTACAATGAGCAGTTCTTC. This codes for CASSGPSGVSSYNEQFF.

This clonotype has more than one count but fewer than ten. A read error may account for a junction end that differs from germline. The chain employs TRBV6-6 and TRBJ1-5; 7 bases line up with TRBD1. The CDR3 consists of 13 residues. Germline CDR1 MNHNY, CDR2 SVGAGI (reference sequence). CDR3 residues: CASGRDSYQPRHF. The CDR3 bases are TGTGCCAGCGGCCGGGACAGCTATCAGCCCCGGCATTTT.

J is TRBJ2-5 and V is TRBV5-1; possible D gene TRBD1, 8 bases. The CDR3 is 15 amino acids. V lost 2 bases, J lost 5 bases, and 16 bases lay in between. Germline values: CDR1 SGHRS, CDR2 YFSETQ. The CDR3 sequence is CASSFGQGGGETQYF. The CDR3 nucleotides read TGCGCCAGCAGCTTTGGACAGGGAGGGGGGGAGACCCAGTACTTC.

Only a few counts were recorded for this clonotype. The CDR3 reads CASSPRLAGATGELFF. The DNA of the CDR3 is TGTGCCAGCAGCCCCCGACTAGCGGGGGCCACCGGGGAGCTGTTTTTT. The rearrangement links TRBV3-1 to TRBJ2-2, with 12 positions matching TRBD2. Germline CDR1 reads LGHDT; CDR2 reads YNNKEL (reference sequence). Trimming at V came to 4 bases and at J to 4 bases, leaving 4 bases not matched to a gene. The CDR3 spans 16 residues.

V and J are TRBV7-9 and TRBJ2-5; D is possibly TRBD2 (5 bases). The CDR3 contains 14 residues. V gave up 4 bases and J gave up 1 base, with 10 bases separating them. The V gene's germline CDR1 is SEHNR and CDR2 FQNEAQ (reference sequence). The CDR3 DNA reads TGTGCCAGCAGCTCTGAGCGGTTCCAAGAGACCCAGTACTTC. Translating gives CASSSERFQETQYF.

V and J are TRBV29-1 and TRBJ1-1, with 12 bases matching TRBD1. This CDR3 comprises 15 residues. CDR1 SQVTM and CDR2 ANQGSEA come from the germline V gene. With 5 bases clipped from V and 7 bases from J, the junction kept 11 bases outside the gene matches. The CDR3 DNA is TGCAGCGTTCCCAGGGGGGGACAGGGGGCGGATGAAGCTTTCTTT. This codes for CSVPRGGQGADEAFF.